Listed below are T cell receptor beta chains from one sample, sequenced in a study of blood T cell repertoires in COVID-19. Clones were sequenced by immunoSEQ multiplex PCR, and TCRdb holds only the in-frame ones, with some missing. The table records tens of thousands of clones, 76% of them present only once. Input material: peripheral blood. Every receptor here comes from a man between 70 and 80 years old with active or convalescent COVID-19. Each CDR3 is given with its conserved first and last residue. The D gene is left open where the match is weak. Only part of the rows carry a size: once, few, many, or a class if the clone is expanded.

clone_size	j_call	v_call	d_call	cdr3_aa	cdr3_nt
once	TRBJ1-1	TRBV19	TRBD1	CASSIAGGVRMNTEAFF	TGTGCCAGTAGTATAGCAGGGGGCGTCCGGATGAACACTGAAGCTTTCTTT
.	TRBJ1-5	TRBV30	.	CAWSTQGFQPQHF	TGTGCCTGGAGTACTCAGGGGTTTCAGCCCCAGCATTTT
few	TRBJ1-5	TRBV2	.	CASRGLVIQPQHF	TGTGCCAGTCGCGGTCTCGTTATTCAGCCCCAGCATTTT
.	TRBJ2-7	TRBV30	TRBD1	CAWTGQGYEQYF	TGTGCCTGGACGGGACAGGGATACGAGCAGTACTTC
.	TRBJ1-5	TRBV6-2/TRBV6-3	.	CASSRDSFSNQPQHF	TGTGCCAGCAGTCGGGACTCTTTTAGCAATCAGCCCCAGCATTTT
.	TRBJ1-5	TRBV6-5	.	CASSYFQGWQPQHF	TGTGCCAGCAGTTACTTCCAGGGTTGGCAGCCCCAGCATTTT
.	TRBJ1-2	TRBV3-1/TRBV3-2	.	CASSLRLDTNYGYTF	TGTGCCAGCAGCCTGAGGTTGGACACCAACTATGGCTACACCTTC
once	TRBJ1-5	TRBV12-3/TRBV12-4	.	CASSGRVYQPQHF	TGTGCCAGCAGTGGGAGAGTTTACCAGCCCCAGCATTTT
few	TRBJ2-7	TRBV19	TRBD1	CASSIGAWRTGVDEQYF	TGTGCCAGTAGTATAGGAGCCTGGAGGACAGGGGTGGACGAGCAGTACTTC
.	TRBJ1-2	TRBV30	TRBD1	CAWQYRGRGDTF	TGTGCCTGGCAATACAGGGGGCGGGGAGACACCTTC
.	TRBJ2-1	TRBV5-1	TRBD1	CASSSGTGNNEQFF	TGCGCCAGCAGTTCCGGGACAGGGAACAATGAGCAGTTCTTC
.	TRBJ1-4	TRBV29-1	TRBD1	CSFATGTGGEKLFF	TGCAGCTTTGCAACCGGGACAGGGGGCGAAAAACTGTTTTTT
.	TRBJ1-1	TRBV3-1/TRBV3-2	TRBD1	CASSKRQGLTAFF	TGTGCCAGCAGCAAAAGACAGGGGTTGACAGCTTTCTTT
.	TRBJ2-2	TRBV4-1	.	CASSQAPPRMATGELFF	TGCGCCAGCAGCCAAGCCCCGCCAAGAATGGCTACCGGGGAGCTGTTTTTT
.	TRBJ1-2	TRBV6-4	.	CASSGGDFYGYTF	TGTGCCAGCAGTGGGGGAGACTTCTATGGCTACACCTTC
.	TRBJ2-2	TRBV6-5	TRBD1	CASSFTGGAGTGELFF	TGTGCCAGCAGTTTTACAGGGGGCGCGGGCACCGGGGAGCTGTTTTTT
many	TRBJ2-7	TRBV29-1	TRBD1	CSVEEAGQGAYEQYF	TGCAGCGTTGAAGAAGCGGGACAGGGGGCTTACGAGCAGTACTTC
.	TRBJ1-1	TRBV21-1	.	CANPTGRTEAFF	TGTGCCAACCCGACAGGCCGAACTGAAGCTTTCTTT
.	TRBJ2-2	TRBV28	TRBD1	CASSPPTGTGRVTGELFF	TGTGCCAGCAGTCCCCCCACCGGGACAGGAAGGGTGACCGGGGAGCTGTTTTTT
once	TRBJ1-2	TRBV5-6	.	CASIPGAGANYGYTF	TGTGCCAGCATCCCTGGGGCGGGAGCTAACTATGGCTACACCTTC
.	TRBJ1-3	TRBV7-7	.	CASATGLGNTIYF	TGTGCTAGCGCTACAGGGTTGGGAAACACCATATATTTT
.	TRBJ2-2	TRBV6-5	TRBD1	CASRLTGVGELFF	TGTGCCAGCAGACTTACAGGGGTCGGGGAGCTGTTTTTT
.	TRBJ2-2	TRBV5-4	TRBD2	CASSPGTSGGYTGELFF	TGTGCCAGCAGCCCCGGGACTAGCGGGGGCTACACCGGGGAGCTGTTTTTT
.	TRBJ2-5	TRBV11-2	TRBD1	CASSSGQQGAQYF	TGTGCCAGCAGCTCGGGACAGCAGGGGGCCCAGTACTTC
.	TRBJ2-5	TRBV18	.	CASSPPVLETQYF	TGTGCCAGCTCACCACCCGTTTTAGAGACCCAGTACTTC
.	TRBJ2-7	TRBV28	TRBD2	CASSVLLAGRSPPPAGVWEQYF	TGTGCCAGCAGTGTACTACTAGCGGGCAGGTCGCCTCCCCCAGCTGGAGTTTGGGAGCAGTACTTC
.	TRBJ2-2	TRBV9	TRBD2	CASSVVAGENTGELFF	TGTGCCAGCAGCGTAGTAGCGGGGGAGAACACCGGGGAGCTGTTTTTT
.	TRBJ2-7	TRBV5-6	TRBD1	CASSLPGQGKYEQYF	TGTGCCAGCAGCTTGCCGGGACAGGGTAAATACGAGCAGTACTTC
.	TRBJ1-1	TRBV11-2	.	CASSSGRDTEAFF	TGTGCCAGCAGCAGTGGCAGGGACACTGAAGCTTTCTTT
.	TRBJ2-3	TRBV5-5	.	CASSLEYGAPYSTDTQYF	TGTGCCAGCAGCTTGGAGTATGGGGCGCCGTATAGCACAGATACGCAGTATTTT